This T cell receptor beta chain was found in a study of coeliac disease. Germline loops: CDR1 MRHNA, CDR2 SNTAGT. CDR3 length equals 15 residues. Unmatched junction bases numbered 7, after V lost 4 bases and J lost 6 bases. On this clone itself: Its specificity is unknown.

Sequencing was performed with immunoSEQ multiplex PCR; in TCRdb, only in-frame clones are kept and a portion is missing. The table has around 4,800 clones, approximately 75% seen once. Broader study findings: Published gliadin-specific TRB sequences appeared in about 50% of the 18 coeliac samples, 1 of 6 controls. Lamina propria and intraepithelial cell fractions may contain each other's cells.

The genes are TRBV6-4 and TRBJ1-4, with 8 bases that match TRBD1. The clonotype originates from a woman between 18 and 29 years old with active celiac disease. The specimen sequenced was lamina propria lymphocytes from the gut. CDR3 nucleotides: TGTGCCAGCAGTGTAACCGGGACAGGATATGAAAAACTGTTTTTT. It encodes CASSVTGTGYEKLFF.